This T cell receptor (beta chain) was identified during a study of T cell responses to AZD1222 COVID-19 vaccine. Overall study results and limits: The peak T cell response came first, and repertoires were sampled only after it.

About this clone itself: As yet, its antigen is unknown.

The assay was immunoSEQ multiplex PCR, and TCRdb's table has in-frame clones only and misses some. Of about 150,000 clones listed, 75% to 95% were seen once; the top ten hold about 3.3%. Germline CDR1 SNHLY, CDR2 FYNNEI. V lost 5 bases to trimming and J lost 6 bases, with 12 bases between them. The CDR3 has 13 amino acids. J is TRBJ2-3 and V is TRBV2; D unclear. The receptor was derived from an adult who received the AZD1222 COVID-19 vaccine. The specimen comprised peripheral blood, sampled 28 days after the second AZD1222 dose. CDR3 protein: CASSYVLSDTQYF. The CDR3 DNA reads TGTGCCAGCAGTTACGTCCTTTCCGATACGCAGTATTTT.